These T cell receptor beta chains were read from a single sample in a study of blood T cell repertoires in COVID-19. The table came from immunoSEQ multiplex PCR; TCRdb's copy has only in-frame clones and leaves some out. The sample has about 250,000 clones; approximately 85% are singletons. Sequenced material: peripheral blood. Every receptor here comes from a human donor with COVID-19, enrolled during active disease. The donor label of this sample is uncertain. CDR3s include the opening cysteine and the closing phenylalanine or tryptophan. D genes are given only for firm matches. Expanded clones are given a class, and other clones once, few, many or no size at all.

D	size	V	J	DNA	CDR3
TRBD2	-	TRBV7-2	TRBJ2-1	TGTGCCAGCAGCTTAGGTACGGGAGGCCAATACAATGAGCAGTTCTTC	CASSLGTGGQYNEQFF
TRBD1	-	TRBV28	TRBJ1-1	TGTGCCAGCAGTAGCCCAGGGGGCATGAACACTGAAGCTTTCTTT	CASSSPGGMNTEAFF
TRBD1	many	TRBV5-1	TRBJ2-2	TGCGCCAGCAGCTTGGATACAGGGGCGAACACCGGGGAGCTGTTTTTT	CASSLDTGANTGELFF
TRBD2	-	TRBV30	TRBJ2-7	TGTGCCTGGAGTTGGACTAGCGGGAGCGAGCAGTACTTC	CAWSWTSGSEQYF
-	-	TRBV9	TRBJ2-1	TGTGCCAGCAGCGTATCAAATCGAACTAGCCGATACAATGAGCAGTTCTTC	CASSVSNRTSRYNEQFF
-	once	TRBV6-5	TRBJ1-1	TGTGCCAGTAAAGGAGGACCCACTGAAGCTTTCTTT	CASKGGPTEAFF
-	-	TRBV9	TRBJ1-3	TGTGCCAGCAGCGTTCTTAAAGGAAACACCATATATTTT	CASSVLKGNTIYF
TRBD1	-	TRBV7-9	TRBJ2-1	TGTGCCAGCGCAAGACAGGGGGCCCCCTACAATGAGCAGTTCTTC	CASARQGAPYNEQFF
TRBD1	-	TRBV19	TRBJ1-1	TGTGCCAGCAGTACAGGGGAGGGTACTGAAGCTTTCTTT	CASSTGEGTEAFF
TRBD1	-	TRBV5-1	TRBJ1-2	TGCGCCAGCAGCTGGGGGACAGGGGCGAGCTATGGCTACACCTTC	CASSWGTGASYGYTF
TRBD1	-	TRBV6-5	TRBJ1-3	TGTGCCAGCAGTTACCGGCGGACAGGCTCTGGAAACACCATATATTTT	CASSYRRTGSGNTIYF
-	once	TRBV7-2	TRBJ2-7	TGTGCCAGCAGCTCCCTTATAGAAACCTCCTACGAGCAGTACTTC	CASSSLIETSYEQYF
TRBD1	-	TRBV19	TRBJ2-4	TGTGCCAGTAGTCGACAGGGTGGAGACATTCAGTACTTC	CASSRQGGDIQYF
-	few	TRBV19	TRBJ2-1	TGTGCCAGTAGTATAGATACAGGGACCTCCTACAATGAGCAGTTCTTC	CASSIDTGTSYNEQFF
TRBD1	-	TRBV28	TRBJ1-1	TGTGCCAGCAGCCGACTTGGGACAGGGTTTATGAACACTGAAGCTTTCTTT	CASSRLGTGFMNTEAFF
-	-	TRBV6-5	TRBJ1-5	TGTGCCAGCAGTTTGCAGGACAATCAGCCCCAGCATTTT	CASSLQDNQPQHF
-	-	TRBV3-1/TRBV3-2	TRBJ1-4	TGTGCCAGCAGCCAAGCAATTAGTGAGGGTAATGAAAAACTGTTTTTT	CASSQAISEGNEKLFF
TRBD1	-	TRBV19	TRBJ1-6	TGTGCCAGTAGAGACCGACAGGGAGGTTATTCACCCCTCCACTTT	CASRDRQGGYSPLHF
-	-	TRBV28	TRBJ2-5	TGTGCCAGCAGTTTGGGCCCGCGGGGAGACACTTACCCCCACCAAGAGACCCAGTACTTC	CASSLGPRGDTYPHQETQYF
-	-	TRBV28	TRBJ1-2	TGTGCCAGCGAGGGGGTGAGATATGGCTACACCTTC	CASEGVRYGYTF
-	-	TRBV6-5	TRBJ1-6	TGTGCCAGCAAACTTCAGACAGGAAATTCACCCCTCCACTTT	CASKLQTGNSPLHF
-	-	TRBV19	TRBJ1-5	TGTGCCAGTAGTAAGGGGGGCAATCAGCCCCAGCATTTT	CASSKGGNQPQHF
-	-	TRBV2	TRBJ2-7	TGTGCCAGCAGTGAAGACATCACCTACGAGCAGTACTTC	CASSEDITYEQYF
-	once	TRBV19	TRBJ2-7	TGTGCCTCGAAGGAGGCGGAAGGGAGCTCCTACGAGCAGTACTTC	CASKEAEGSSYEQYF
TRBD2	-	TRBV7-2	TRBJ2-7	TGTGCCAGCAGCTTCTCTAGCGGAGGAGCCTACGAGCAGTACTTC	CASSFSSGGAYEQYF
-	-	TRBV30	TRBJ1-3	TGTGCCTGGGCCCCAGGCTCTGGAAACACCATATATTTT	CAWAPGSGNTIYF
-	-	TRBV30	TRBJ2-5	TGTGCCTCGAGCCCCGAGGGACTGAAACAAGAGACCCAGTACTTC	CASSPEGLKQETQYF
TRBD1	-	TRBV19	TRBJ1-2	TGTGCCAGTAGTTTGGACAGGGAATATAACTATGGCTACACCTTC	CASSLDREYNYGYTF
-	-	TRBV5-6	TRBJ2-1	TGTGCCAGCAGCCCGGAGGGGCCAAGAAGGAATGAGCAGTTCTTC	CASSPEGPRRNEQFF
-	once	TRBV21-1	TRBJ1-6	TGTGCCACCAAGCCCCGGTCGGGTAATTCACCCCTCCACTTT	CATKPRSGNSPLHF
TRBD2	-	TRBV30	TRBJ2-7	TGTGCCTGGAGTGTAGGACTAGCGACTGGCGAGCAGTACTTC	CAWSVGLATGEQYF
-	-	TRBV29-1	TRBJ1-2	TGCAGCGTTGAAGATCTTGCGGTGAACTATGGCTACACCTTC	CSVEDLAVNYGYTF
-	-	TRBV7-2	TRBJ2-7	TGTGCCAGCAGCTTAGGAGGGGGAACCGAGCAGTACTTC	CASSLGGGTEQYF
-	-	TRBV19	TRBJ1-1	TGTGCCAGTAGTGTGGGACAGAACACTGAAGCTTTCTTT	CASSVGQNTEAFF
TRBD2	-	TRBV5-1	TRBJ2-3	TGCGCCAGCAGCTCCCGAGCGGGAGGGCCCGATACGCAGTATTTT	CASSSRAGGPDTQYF
TRBD2	once	TRBV19	TRBJ2-1	TGTGCCAGTAGGGACCGGGAGGGCCTGGGCAATGAGCAGTTCTTC	CASRDREGLGNEQFF
-	-	TRBV15	TRBJ1-3	TGTGCCACCAGCAGAGATCATGAGGGGGGGAACACCATATATTTT	CATSRDHEGGNTIYF
-	-	TRBV7-9	TRBJ2-7	TGTGCCAGCAGCTTAGTATCAGGGCGTGCCTACGAGCAGTACTTC	CASSLVSGRAYEQYF
TRBD1	-	TRBV20-1	TRBJ2-1	TGCAGTGCTAGAAGGGGGCCCGAGCAGTTCTTC	CSARRGPEQFF
-	-	TRBV9	TRBJ2-3	TGTGCCAGCAGCGGGGGTCTGGCTTGGGAGGATACGCAGTATTTT	CASSGGLAWEDTQYF
-	-	TRBV6-5	TRBJ2-5	TGTGCCAGCAGTTACTCGAAGAAGGAGGACCCCCAGTACTTC	CASSYSKKEDPQYF
-	-	TRBV3-1/TRBV3-2	TRBJ1-1	TGTGCCAGCAGCCAAGTCGAGGGGGTGGCTTTCTTT	CASSQVEGVAFF
-	-	TRBV7-9	TRBJ2-3	TGTGCCAGCAGCCCCCCAGGAGATACGCAGTATTTT	CASSPPGDTQYF
-	-	TRBV28	TRBJ2-2	TGTGCCAGCAGTAAAATAAACACCGGGGAGCTGTTTTTT	CASSKINTGELFF
TRBD1	few	TRBV4-1	TRBJ2-2	TGCGCCAGCAGCCAACCCAGGACAGGGACGAACACCGGGGAGCTGTTTTTT	CASSQPRTGTNTGELFF
-	-	TRBV10-3	TRBJ2-7	TGTGCCATCAGAACCGGGTCCACCAACGAGCAGTACTTC	CAIRTGSTNEQYF
TRBD2	-	TRBV25-1	TRBJ2-1	TGTGCCAGCAGTGTGCTAGCGGGAGGTTTCGACAATGAGCAGTTCTTC	CASSVLAGGFDNEQFF
TRBD2	once	TRBV3-1/TRBV3-2	TRBJ2-5	TGTGCCAGCAGCCAAGGCGTGGCGGGAGCCCGTGAGACCCAGTACTTC	CASSQGVAGARETQYF
TRBD1	-	TRBV27	TRBJ1-2	TGTGCCAGCAGTTCCCCTAGGACAGGGGGCTACTATGGCTACACCTTC	CASSSPRTGGYYGYTF
-	-	TRBV28	TRBJ1-5	TGTGCCAGCAGTTCTAGGTTTATTGGCAATCAGCCCCAGCATTTT	CASSSRFIGNQPQHF
TRBD1	-	TRBV7-3	TRBJ1-6	TGTGCCAGCAGCTTGACAGGGACGGATTCACCCCTCCACTTT	CASSLTGTDSPLHF
TRBD2	once	TRBV5-4	TRBJ2-5	TGTGCCAGCAGCTTCGGACTAGCGGTACAAGAGACCCAGTACTTC	CASSFGLAVQETQYF
-	-	TRBV24-1	TRBJ2-1	TGTGCCACCAGTGATGGGGCAGTCAATGAGCAGTTCTTC	CATSDGAVNEQFF
-	-	TRBV9	TRBJ2-7	TGTGCCAGCAGCGTAGCCCCGGGGGACTCCTCCTACGAGCAGTACTTC	CASSVAPGDSSYEQYF